This entry lists 30 T cell receptor beta chains sequenced from one sample in a study of blood T cell repertoires in COVID-19 (TCRdb year 2020). Library creation used the immunoSEQ multiplex PCR assay. The clones in this table, taken by TCRdb from immuneACCESS, are in-frame only. Not every clone is retained; where verified, under half of the shortfall comes from an unresolved V gene, and the cause of the rest is unknown. The sample yields a few hundred thousand clones; about nine tenths were counted once. The ten largest clones add up to 5.5% to 6.5% of the sample. Sequencing was done on a sample of peripheral blood. All receptors derive from a man between 60 and 75 years old with acute or convalescent COVID-19.

The gene calls are TRBV9 and TRBJ2-7; TRBD2 aligns across 8 bases. V shed 4 bases, J shed 6 bases, and the junction held 6 bases outside the gene matches. The CDR3 is made up of 13 amino acids. Germline V lookup: CDR1 SGDLS, CDR2 YYNGEE. The CDR3 DNA follows: TGTGCCAGCAGCCCCGGGGGGGGCCGCGAGCAGTACTTC. This gives the protein CASSPGGGREQYF.

V is TRBV6-2 or TRBV6-3 and J is TRBJ2-7, with 8 bases fitting TRBD2. The V segment lost 2 bases and the J segment 2 bases; nucleotides outside the gene matches: 8. Germline lookup yields CDR1 MNHEY and CDR2 SVGEGT. There are 16 residues in the CDR3. CDR3 coding DNA: TGTGCCAGCAGTTACCTGGCTGCGGGAGGACCCTACGAGCAGTACTTC. Residues: CASSYLAAGGPYEQYF.

This clone was seen only once. The chain recombines TRBV10-3 with TRBJ1-2; weak D call: TRBD1 (6 bases). The V and J ends lost 0 bases and 7 bases respectively, with 15 bases between them. This CDR3 has 15 amino acids. The V gene's germline CDR1 is ENHRY and CDR2 SYGVKD. The CDR3 DNA reads TGTGCCATCAGTGAGTCGTCAGGGGCACTGAGTGGCTACACCTTC. This gives the protein CAISESSGALSGYTF.

This clone appeared many times. The gene calls are TRBV5-4 and TRBJ2-7, with 11 positions matching TRBD2. Per germline, CDR1 SGHNT and CDR2 YYREEE (reference sequence). V gave up 2 bases and J gave up 0 bases; unmatched junction bases: 4. CDR3 size: 16 residues. CDR3 coding DNA: TGTGCCAGCAGCTTTGGACTAGCGGGCAGCTCCTACGAGCAGTACTTC. Its protein is CASSFGLAGSSYEQYF.

The chain uses TRBV19 and TRBJ2-5; perhaps TRBD1 as D (5 bases). Germline CDR1 reads LNHDA; CDR2 reads SQIVND (reference sequence). V was clipped by 3 bases and J by 5 bases, with 13 bases between them. The CDR3 covers 14 residues. The CDR3 nucleotides are TGTGCCAGTAGTATTCAGGGTTCGGGCGAGACCCAGTACTTC. Protein: CASSIQGSGETQYF.

V is TRBV9 and J is TRBJ2-3, with 11 nucleotides matching TRBD2. The CDR3 spans 16 residues. V was clipped by 4 bases and J by 4 bases; unmatched bases: 8. Germline V gene lookup returns CDR1 SGDLS and CDR2 YYNGEE. The CDR3 is CASSRLAGTYSDTQYF. CDR3 bases: TGTGCCAGCAGCAGACTAGCGGGAACTTATTCAGATACGCAGTATTTT.

V is TRBV28 and J is TRBJ1-2, with unresolved D. This CDR3 comprises 13 residues. The V gene lost 6 bases and the J gene lost 2 bases, with 10 bases spanning the gap. CDR1 is MDHEN, CDR2 SYDVKM, per germline. CDR3 residues: CASRVVGNYGYTF. The CDR3 DNA is TGTGCCAGCAGGGTGGTCGGGAACTATGGCTACACCTTC.

This clone has just a few counts. The chain carries TRBV4-3 and TRBJ1-5; possible D gene TRBD1, 5 bases. This CDR3 has 15 residues. V was cut by 0 bases and J by 7 bases, with 13 bases left in between. Germline loops: CDR1 LGHNA, CDR2 YSLEER. The CDR3 DNA reads as TGCGCCAGCAGCCAAGATTCGGCAGGGAACCAGCCCCAGCATTTT. Protein sequence: CASSQDSAGNQPQHF.

J is TRBJ2-5 and V is TRBV4-3; 7 bases are shared with TRBD2. The CDR3 is 18 residues long. Germline CDR1 LGHNA, CDR2 YSLEER. Trimming cost V 0 bases and J 0 bases; bases outside gene matches: 10. For the CDR3, the DNA is TGCGCCAGCAGCCAAGATTGGCTAGCGGAAGGGTACCAAGAGACCCAGTACTTC. Protein sequence: CASSQDWLAEGYQETQYF.

The rearrangement joins TRBV7-9 to TRBJ2-1; 12 bases align to TRBD1. The germline V gene has CDR1 SEHNR and CDR2 FQNEAQ (reference sequence). J lost 6 bases, V lost 4 bases, and 4 bases had no gene match. The CDR3 has 15 residues. CDR3 DNA sequence: TGTGCCAGCAGCTGGGGACAGGGGGCGGGCAATGAGCAGTTCTTC. Translated, it gives CASSWGQGAGNEQFF. Complete variable domain (other parts from reference TRBV7-9 and TRBJ2-1): DTGVSQNPRHKITKRGQNVTFRCDPISEHNRLYWYRQTLGQGPEFLTYFQNEAQLEKSRLLSDRFSAERPKGSFSTLEIQRTEQGDSAMYLCASSWGQGAGNEQFFGPGTRLTVL.

This rearrangement joins TRBV6-6 to TRBJ2-7; maybe TRBD1 (7 bases). Trimming left V 10 bases short and J 0 bases short, with 10 bases between. The CDR3 sequence is 12 residues long. Germline V gene lookup returns CDR1 MNHNY and CDR2 SVGAGI (reference sequence). In nucleotides, the CDR3 is TGTGCCACGGAGGGGGCCTCCTACGAGCAGTACTTC. Its protein product is CATEGASYEQYF.

V and J are TRBV18 and TRBJ1-2; the D is unclear. CDR1 is KGHSH, CDR2 LQKENI, per germline. The CDR3 covers 13 residues. V lost 3 bases, J lost 2 bases, and 7 bases lay in between. The CDR3 protein is CASSPAGNYGYTF. CDR3 coding DNA: TGTGCCAGCTCACCGGCGGGGAACTATGGCTACACCTTC.

The chain uses TRBV28 and TRBJ2-1; 9 bases fit TRBD2. This CDR3 spans 16 amino acids. Unmatched junction bases numbered 10, after V lost 6 bases and J lost 4 bases. Germline V lookup: CDR1 MDHEN, CDR2 SYDVKM. The DNA of the CDR3 is TGTGCCAGCAGGCGAAAGACTAGCGGTTTTTACAATGAGCAGTTCTTC. Residues: CASRRKTSGFYNEQFF.

The rearrangement joins TRBV24-1 to TRBJ2-1, with a tentative D call TRBD2 (6 bases). Per the germline V gene, CDR1 is KGHDR and CDR2 is SFDVKD. V shed 4 bases and J shed 10 bases, with 25 bases lying between them. CDR3 size: 17 residues. CDR3 nucleotide sequence: TGTGCCACCAGTGACCCCCCCCCTTTGGGGGAGGAAGACGAGCAGTTCTTC. Protein product: CATSDPPPLGEEDEQFF.

This chain joins TRBV2 and TRBJ1-4; 9 positions agree with TRBD1. This CDR3 comprises 14 residues. Germline lookup yields CDR1 SNHLY and CDR2 FYNNEI. J was trimmed by 7 bases and V by 5 bases; bases with no gene match: 5. CDR3 DNA sequence: TGTGCCAGCAGTCCTGGACAGGGGTTTGAAAAACTGTTTTTT. Protein sequence: CASSPGQGFEKLFF.

This clone has a single count. The chain employs TRBV5-1 and TRBJ2-5; 11 nucleotides agree with TRBD2. V lost 3 bases to trimming and J lost 4 bases; unmatched junction nucleotides: 5. This CDR3 comprises 15 residues. Germline assignment: CDR1 SGHRS and CDR2 YFSETQ. CDR3 DNA: TGCGCCAGCAGCTCCACGCTAGCGGGAGGAGAGACCCAGTACTTC. Protein sequence: CASSSTLAGGETQYF.

V is TRBV30 and J is TRBJ1-2, with 7 bases fitting TRBD1. Per germline, CDR1 GTSNPN and CDR2 SVGIG (reference sequence). V lost 0 bases, J lost 8 bases, and 15 bases stayed unmatched. The CDR3 length is 16 residues. The CDR3 coding sequence is TGTGCCTGGAGTGTTCCCGGACAGGCCCTTTCTGGAGGCTACACCTTC. Translating it yields CAWSVPGQALSGGYTF. The variable domain in full, completed from reference TRBV30 and TRBJ1-2, reads SQTIHQWPATLVQPVGSPLSLECTVEGTSNPNLYWYRQAAGRGLQLLFYSVGIGQISSEVPQNLSASRPQDRQFILSSKKLLLSDSGFYLCAWSVPGQALSGGYTFGSGTRLTVV.

The rearrangement links TRBV4-1 to TRBJ2-2, with TRBD2 matching over 8 bases. V dropped 0 bases and J dropped 2; count of bases not matched to a gene: 11. Germline V CDR1 and CDR2: MGHRA, YSYEKL. The CDR3 spans 19 residues. The CDR3 region has the DNA TGCGCCAGCAGCCAAGAAAGACTCCTAGCGGGTACTAACACCGGGGAGCTGTTTTTT. This translates into CASSQERLLAGTNTGELFF.

The sample holds one count of this clone. The rearrangement links TRBV5-1 to TRBJ1-2; the D gene is possibly TRBD1 (5 bases). The CDR3 length is 14 residues. Germline V gives CDR1 SGHRS, CDR2 YFSETQ. Deletions cut 6 bases from V and 0 bases from J, with 12 bases between. In nucleotides, the CDR3 is TGCGCCAGCACTGTGGCAGGGACTAACTATGGCTACACCTTC. This codes for CASTVAGTNYGYTF.

J is TRBJ1-2 and V is TRBV9; the D is unclear. Germline lookup yields CDR1 SGDLS and CDR2 YYNGEE. The CDR3 totals 14 residues. V gave up 0 bases and J gave up 8 bases, with 14 bases separating them. CDR3 DNA sequence: TGTGCCAGCAGCGTAGACATGGGCTCCAGCGGCTACACCTTC. This translates into CASSVDMGSSGYTF.

This clone was recorded a few times. The chain has TRBV2 and TRBJ2-7; the match to TRBD1 covers 7 bases. The CDR3 has 14 amino acids. Trimming at V came to 10 bases and at J to 0 bases, leaving 9 bases not matched to a gene. CDR1 SNHLY and CDR2 FYNNEI come from the germline V gene. Here the CDR3 DNA reads TGTGCCACCCGACAGGGATCTTTCTCCTACGAGCAGTACTTC. It specifies CATRQGSFSYEQYF.

The chain links TRBV7-6 to TRBJ1-5; TRBD1 might be the D (5 bases). The CDR3 covers 14 residues. Germline CDR1 is SGHVS and CDR2 is FNYEAQ. V was shortened by 2 bases and J by 6 bases, with 11 bases between the two germline ends. CDR3 protein: CASSLRGNTQPQHF. CDR3 bases: TGTGCCAGCAGCTTACGGGGGAACACTCAGCCCCAGCATTTT. Together with reference TRBV7-6 and TRBJ1-5, the CDR3 gives the full variable domain: GAGVSQSPRYKVTKRGQDVALRCDPISGHVSLYWYRQALGQGPEFLTYFNYEAQQDKSGLPNDRFSAERPEGSISTLTIQRTEQRDSAMYRCASSLRGNTQPQHFGDGTRLSIL.

This chain links TRBV28 with TRBJ2-2, with 11 nucleotides matching TRBD2. Trimming took 6 bases from V and 5 from J; bases not matched to a gene: 11. Germline V gene data show CDR1 as MDHEN and CDR2 as SYDVKM. The CDR3 is 17 residues long. In DNA form, the CDR3 reads TGTGCCAGCAGGGGGGAGTTAGCGGGAGGGAGTACCGGGGAGCTGTTTTTT. Encoded protein: CASRGELAGGSTGELFF.

CDR3 coding DNA: TGTGCCAGCAGAATCGACAGGGGGCTTCACTCTCCAGCTTTCTTT. Its translation: CASRIDRGLHSPAFF. This chain connects TRBV28 to TRBJ1-1; 10 positions match TRBD1. The CDR3 totals 15 residues. V lost 6 bases to trimming and J lost 10 bases; unmatched junction nucleotides: 14. Germline values: CDR1 MDHEN, CDR2 SYDVKM.

The V gene is TRBV12-3 or TRBV12-4, the J gene TRBJ1-4, with 9 bases lining up with TRBD1. The CDR3 has 13 amino acids. The junction had 1 base not matched to a gene; V was cut back by 4 bases and J by 7 bases. CDR3: CASSWTGVEKLFF. The CDR3 DNA reads as TGTGCCAGCAGTTGGACAGGGGTTGAAAAACTGTTTTTT.

The chain carries TRBV28 and TRBJ2-3, with D possibly matching TRBD2 (6 bases). The CDR3 is 15 amino acids. V lost 5 bases, J lost 2 bases, and 14 bases lay in between. Germline values: CDR1 MDHEN, CDR2 SYDVKM. The DNA of the CDR3 is TGTGCCAGCAGTCCCTCCTGGGGGGACACAGATACGCAGTATTTT. This encodes CASSPSWGDTDTQYF.

This clone has only one observation. The V gene is TRBV5-8, the J gene TRBJ1-1, with 7 nucleotides matching TRBD1. From germline, CDR1 is SGHTS and CDR2 YDEGEE. With V trimmed by 0 bases and J by 10 bases, 9 bases remained unmatched. The CDR3 is 14 amino acids. The CDR3 DNA follows: TGTGCCAGCAGCTTGGAGGACAGGCGTGTGGGAGCTTTCTTT. Translating it yields CASSLEDRRVGAFF.

This clone has a handful of counts. The chain has TRBV19 and TRBJ2-2; D is undetermined. The germline gives CDR1 LNHDA, CDR2 SQIVND (reference sequence). This CDR3 contains 13 residues. Trimming removed 7 bases from V and 6 bases from J, with 12 bases in between. CDR3 amino acids: CASTFIGSGELFF. As DNA, the CDR3 is TGTGCCAGTACCTTTATCGGGTCCGGGGAGCTGTTTTTT.

This clone has only one observation. The chain links TRBV28 to TRBJ1-5; D uncertain. The length of the CDR3 is 13 residues. Per germline, CDR1 MDHEN and CDR2 SYDVKM. With 3 bases removed from V and 0 bases from J, the gap between germline ends came to 3 bases. This chain's CDR3 is CASSFLSNQPQHF. CDR3 DNA: TGTGCCAGCAGTTTTCTTAGCAATCAGCCCCAGCATTTT.

This sequence joins TRBV2 and TRBJ2-7, with 9 bases that match TRBD2. The CDR3 has 14 residues. Germline assignment: CDR1 SNHLY and CDR2 FYNNEI. Trimming at V came to 2 bases and at J to 7 bases, leaving 6 bases not matched to a gene. The CDR3 DNA follows: TGTGCCAGCAGTGAATTAGCGGGAGCGAAGGAGCAGTACTTC. It encodes CASSELAGAKEQYF. The variable domain in full, completed from reference TRBV2 and TRBJ2-7, reads EPEVTQTPSHQVTQMGQEVILRCVPISNHLYFYWYRQILGQKVEFLVSFYNNEISEKSEIFDDQFSVERPDGSNFTLKIRSTKLEDSAMYFCASSELAGAKEQYFGPGTRLTVT.